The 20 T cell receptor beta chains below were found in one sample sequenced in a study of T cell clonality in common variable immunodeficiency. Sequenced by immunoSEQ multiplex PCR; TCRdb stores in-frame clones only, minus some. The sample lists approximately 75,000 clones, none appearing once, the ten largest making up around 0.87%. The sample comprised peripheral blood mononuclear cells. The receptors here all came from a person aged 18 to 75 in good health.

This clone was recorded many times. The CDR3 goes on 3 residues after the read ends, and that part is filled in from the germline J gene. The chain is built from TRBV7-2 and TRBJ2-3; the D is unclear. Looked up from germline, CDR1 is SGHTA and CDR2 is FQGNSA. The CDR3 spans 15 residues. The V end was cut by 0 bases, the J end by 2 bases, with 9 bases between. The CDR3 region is CASSLATPYTDTQYF. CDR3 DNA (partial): TGTGCCAGCAGCTTAGCCACCCCCTACACAGATACG.

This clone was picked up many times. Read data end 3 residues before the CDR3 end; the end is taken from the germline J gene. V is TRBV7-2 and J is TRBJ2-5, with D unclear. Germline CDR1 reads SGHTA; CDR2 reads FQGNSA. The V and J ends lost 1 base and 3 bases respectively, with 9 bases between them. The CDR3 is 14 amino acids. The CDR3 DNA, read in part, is TGTGCCAGCAGCTTAGATTCGGGTAAAGAGACC. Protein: CASSLDSGKET. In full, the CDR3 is CASSLDSGKETQYF.

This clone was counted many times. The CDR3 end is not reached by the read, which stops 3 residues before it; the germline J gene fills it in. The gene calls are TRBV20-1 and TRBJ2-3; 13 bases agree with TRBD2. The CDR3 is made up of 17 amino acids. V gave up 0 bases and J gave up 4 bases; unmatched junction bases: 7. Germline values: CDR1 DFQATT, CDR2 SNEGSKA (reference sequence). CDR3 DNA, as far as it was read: TGCAGTGCTAGAGATCCGGGACTAGCGGGACTTGCAGATACG. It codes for CSARDPGLAGLADT. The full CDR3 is CSARDPGLAGLADTQYF.

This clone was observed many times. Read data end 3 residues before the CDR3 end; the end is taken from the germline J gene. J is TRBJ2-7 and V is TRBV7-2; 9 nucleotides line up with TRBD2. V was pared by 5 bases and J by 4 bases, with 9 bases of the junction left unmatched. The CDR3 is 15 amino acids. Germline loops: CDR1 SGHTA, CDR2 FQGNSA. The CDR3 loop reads CASSALAGDSYEQYF. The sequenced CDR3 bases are TGTGCCAGCAGCGCGTTAGCGGGAGATTCTTACGAG. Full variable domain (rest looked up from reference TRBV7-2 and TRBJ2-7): GAGVSQSPSNKVTEKGKDVELRCDPISGHTALYWYRQSLGQGLEFLIYFQGNSAPDKSGLPSDRFSAERTGGSVSTLTIQRTQQEDSAVYLCASSALAGDSYEQYFGPGTRLTVT.

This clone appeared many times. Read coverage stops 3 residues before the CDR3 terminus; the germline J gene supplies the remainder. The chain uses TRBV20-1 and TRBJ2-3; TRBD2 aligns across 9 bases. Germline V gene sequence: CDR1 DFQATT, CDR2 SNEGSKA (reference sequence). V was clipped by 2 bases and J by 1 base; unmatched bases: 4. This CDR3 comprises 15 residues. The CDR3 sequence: CSARLLAGGTDTQYF. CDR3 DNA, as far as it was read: TGCAGTGCTAGATTACTAGCGGGTGGCACAGATACG.

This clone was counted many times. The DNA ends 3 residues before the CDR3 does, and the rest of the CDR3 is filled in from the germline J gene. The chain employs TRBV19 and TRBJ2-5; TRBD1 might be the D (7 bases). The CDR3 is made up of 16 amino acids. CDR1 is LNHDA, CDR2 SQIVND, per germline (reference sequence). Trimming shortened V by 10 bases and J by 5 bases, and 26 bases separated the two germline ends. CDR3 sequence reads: CATRRGHRLDLETQYF. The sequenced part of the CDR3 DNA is TGTGCCACCCGGAGGGGGCATCGACTAGACCTCGAGACC.

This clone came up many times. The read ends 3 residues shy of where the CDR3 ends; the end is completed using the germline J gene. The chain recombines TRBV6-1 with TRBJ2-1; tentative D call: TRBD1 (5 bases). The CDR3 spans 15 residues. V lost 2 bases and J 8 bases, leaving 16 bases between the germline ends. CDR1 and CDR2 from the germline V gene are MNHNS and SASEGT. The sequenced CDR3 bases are TGTGCCAGCAGTGAAAGGGGTTTTACCCGGGATGAG. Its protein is CASSERGFTRDE. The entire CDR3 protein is CASSERGFTRDEQFF.

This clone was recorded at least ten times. CDR3 protein: CASSQDSNTEAFF. CDR3 DNA (partial): TGCGCCAGCAGCCAGGACAGTAACACTGAA. The chain joins TRBV5-1 to TRBJ1-1; D possibly corresponds to TRBD1 (6 bases). The CDR3 end lies 3 residues beyond the end of the read and is filled in from the germline J gene. V gave up 4 bases and J gave up 2 bases, with 9 bases separating them. The germline V gene has CDR1 SGHRS and CDR2 YFSETQ. The CDR3 spans 13 residues. Combining the CDR3 with reference TRBV5-1 and TRBJ1-1 gives the whole variable domain KAGVTQTPRYLIKTRGQQVTLSCSPISGHRSVSWYQQTPGQGLQFLFEYFSETQRNKGNFPGRFSGRQFSNSRSEMNVSTLELGDSALYLCASSQDSNTEAFFGQGTRLTVV.

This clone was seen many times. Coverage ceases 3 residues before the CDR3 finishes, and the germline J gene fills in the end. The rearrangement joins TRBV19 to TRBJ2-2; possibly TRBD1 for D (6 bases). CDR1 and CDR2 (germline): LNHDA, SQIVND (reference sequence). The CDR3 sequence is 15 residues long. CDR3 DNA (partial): TGTGCCAGTAGTGCGCCCGGGACATTACAGTTTAAG. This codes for CASSAPGTLQFK. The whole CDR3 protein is CASSAPGTLQFKLFF.

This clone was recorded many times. The sequenced CDR3 bases are TGTGCCAGTAGTATGGTAAGGGGTACCTATGGC. It specifies CASSMVRGTYG. The CDR3 reads in full as CASSMVRGTYGYTF. This chain joins TRBV19 and TRBJ1-2; a possible D gene is TRBD1 (5 bases). The read comes to an end 3 residues before the CDR3 does, leaving the germline J gene to fill in the end. In germline, CDR1 is LNHDA, CDR2 SQIVND (reference sequence). V lost 3 bases to trimming and J lost 4 bases, with 12 bases between them. CDR3 size: 14 residues.

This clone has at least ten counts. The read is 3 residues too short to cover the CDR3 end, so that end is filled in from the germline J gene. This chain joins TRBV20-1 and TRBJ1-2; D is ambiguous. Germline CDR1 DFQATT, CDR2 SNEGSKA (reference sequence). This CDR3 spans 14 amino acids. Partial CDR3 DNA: TGCAGTGCGTCCCTTTTAAGTGGTTCGCGCGGC. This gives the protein CSASLLSGSRG. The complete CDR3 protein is CSASLLSGSRGYTF.

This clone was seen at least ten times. The covered CDR3 bases are TGTGCCAGTAGTATGATGGGGCCTGGC. Amino acids: CASSMMGPG. The CDR3 in its entirety is CASSMMGPGYTF. The V gene is TRBV19, the J gene TRBJ1-2, with D possibly matching TRBD1 (5 bases). The read ends 3 residues shy of where the CDR3 ends; the end is completed using the germline J gene. CDR1 and CDR2 (germline): LNHDA, SQIVND (reference sequence). This CDR3 contains 12 residues. V lost 3 bases and J 7 bases, leaving 9 bases between the germline ends.

Partial CDR3 DNA: TGTGCCTGGAGTCGTTCAGAGTATGGT. It yields the protein CAWSRSEYG. The full CDR3 protein is CAWSRSEYGQYF. The V gene is TRBV30, the J gene TRBJ2-4; D remains ambiguous. With the read ending 3 residues before the CDR3 end, the germline J gene is used to fill in that end. Germline V lookup: CDR1 GTSNPN, CDR2 SVGIG (reference sequence). This CDR3 comprises 12 residues.

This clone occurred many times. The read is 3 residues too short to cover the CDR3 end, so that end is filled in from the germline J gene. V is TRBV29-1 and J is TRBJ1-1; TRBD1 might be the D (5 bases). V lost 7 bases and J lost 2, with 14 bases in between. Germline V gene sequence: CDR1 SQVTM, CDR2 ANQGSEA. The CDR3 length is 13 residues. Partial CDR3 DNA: TGCAGCGCACCCGGGGGGATTAACACTGAA. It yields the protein CSAPGGINTE. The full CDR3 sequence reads CSAPGGINTEAFF.

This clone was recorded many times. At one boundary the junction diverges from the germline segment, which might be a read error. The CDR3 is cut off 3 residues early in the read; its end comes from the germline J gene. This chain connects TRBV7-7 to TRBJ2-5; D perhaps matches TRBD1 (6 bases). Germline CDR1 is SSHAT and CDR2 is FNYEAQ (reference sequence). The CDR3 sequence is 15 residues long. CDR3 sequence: CASSLWPGVQETQYF. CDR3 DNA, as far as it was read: TGTGCTAGCAGCTTATGGCCAGGGGTCCAAGAGACC. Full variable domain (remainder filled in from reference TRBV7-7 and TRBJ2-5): GAGVSQSPRYKVTKRGQDVTLRCDPISSHATLYWYQQALGQGPEFLTYFNYEAQPDKSGLPSDRFSAERPEGSISTLTIQRTEQRDSAMYRCASSLWPGVQETQYFGPGTRLLVL.

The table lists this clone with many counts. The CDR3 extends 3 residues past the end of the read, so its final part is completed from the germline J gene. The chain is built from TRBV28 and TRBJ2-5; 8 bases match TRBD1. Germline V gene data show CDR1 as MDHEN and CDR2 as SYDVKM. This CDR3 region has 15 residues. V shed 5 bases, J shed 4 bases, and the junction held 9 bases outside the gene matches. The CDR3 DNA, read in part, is TGTGCCAGCAGTACTGGACAGGGCGGAGGAGAGACC. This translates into CASSTGQGGGET. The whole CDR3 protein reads CASSTGQGGGETQYF.

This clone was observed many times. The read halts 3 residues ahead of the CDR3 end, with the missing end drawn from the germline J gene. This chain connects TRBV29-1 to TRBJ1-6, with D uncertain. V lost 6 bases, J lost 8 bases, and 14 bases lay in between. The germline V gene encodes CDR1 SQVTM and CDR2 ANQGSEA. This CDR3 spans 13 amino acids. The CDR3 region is CSVRVRGDSPLHF. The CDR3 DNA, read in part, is TGCAGCGTGCGAGTTCGGGGTGATTCACCC.

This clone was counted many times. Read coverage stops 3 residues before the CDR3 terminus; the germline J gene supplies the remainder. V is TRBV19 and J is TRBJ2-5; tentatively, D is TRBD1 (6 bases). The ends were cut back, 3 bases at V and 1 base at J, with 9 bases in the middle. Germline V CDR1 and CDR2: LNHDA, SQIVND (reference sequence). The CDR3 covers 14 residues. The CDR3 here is CASSIRDTQETQYF. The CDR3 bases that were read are TGTGCCAGTAGTATCCGGGACACCCAAGAGACC.

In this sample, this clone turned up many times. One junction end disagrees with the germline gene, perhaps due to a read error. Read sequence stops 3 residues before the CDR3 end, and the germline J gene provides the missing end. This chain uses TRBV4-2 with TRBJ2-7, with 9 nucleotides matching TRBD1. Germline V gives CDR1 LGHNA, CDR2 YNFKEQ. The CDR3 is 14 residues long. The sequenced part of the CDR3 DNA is TGCGCCAGCAGCGCCGGGACAGGGACCTACGAG. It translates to CASSAGTGTYE. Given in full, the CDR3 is CASSAGTGTYEQYF.

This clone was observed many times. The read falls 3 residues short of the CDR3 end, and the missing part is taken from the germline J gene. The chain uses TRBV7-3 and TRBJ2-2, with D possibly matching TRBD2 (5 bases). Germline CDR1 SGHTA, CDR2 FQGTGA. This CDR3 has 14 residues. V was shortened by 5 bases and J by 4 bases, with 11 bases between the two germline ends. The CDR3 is CASSPGSITGELFF. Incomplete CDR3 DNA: TGTGCCAGCAGCCCGGGGAGTATCACCGGGGAG.